A selection of T cell receptor beta chains follows, all from one sample in a study of T cell responses to AZD1222 COVID-19 vaccine. Here immunoSEQ multiplex PCR was the method, and the copy in TCRdb shows in-frame clones only, minus some. Of some 140,000 clones listed, more than 85% are singletons. Here the sequenced sample was peripheral blood, taken on day 0 of AZD1222 vaccination. These receptors came from an adult in good health. Each CDR3 is given with its conserved first and last residue.

J gene,V gene,CDR3 protein
TRBJ1-2,TRBV7-8,CASSLEGTGASYGYTF
TRBJ2-2,TRBV19,CASSRDRNTGELFF
TRBJ2-2,TRBV11-2,CATSVLPEGGTGELFF
TRBJ1-2,TRBV4-3,CASSQDLGGGGYGYTF
TRBJ1-1,TRBV19,CASSRRDTNTEAFF
TRBJ2-3,TRBV12-2,CASRPPGLAGIVDTQYF
TRBJ1-5,TRBV27,CASSLPRVIGNQPQHF
TRBJ2-7,TRBV25-1,CASSAQGTYEQYF
TRBJ2-1,TRBV11-3,CASSLEGEGVAGEVGEQFF
TRBJ2-1,TRBV29-1,CSVEVQGAYNEQFF
TRBJ1-2,TRBV5-1,CASSLGPVGVGYTF
TRBJ1-5,TRBV3-1/TRBV3-2,CASSQDTGRPQHF
TRBJ1-1,TRBV4-3,CASSQDQVTEAFF
TRBJ1-2,TRBV18,CASSELPGQGVNYGYTF
TRBJ2-5,TRBV5-6,CASSPLGEAYETQYF
TRBJ2-7,TRBV7-2,CASSWTSLGGGGPYEQYF
TRBJ1-2,TRBV7-2,CASRRDSPWSGYTF
TRBJ1-2,TRBV7-9,CASSLGEGGYTF
TRBJ2-7,TRBV9,CASSPRGLAGVHEQYF
TRBJ2-1,TRBV15,CATSRDRSGAHTYNEQFF
TRBJ2-1,TRBV12-3/TRBV12-4,CASSLAGGNEQFF
TRBJ2-2,TRBV9,CASSDRADTGELFF
TRBJ2-7,TRBV7-9,CASYVAGADSYEQYF
TRBJ1-5,TRBV7-9,CASSGAGVVQNQPQHF